This T cell receptor (beta chain) was found in a study of PD-1 blockade in classical Hodgkin lymphoma. Every patient relapsed after autologous stem cell transplantation, and brentuximab vedotin exposure varied. The assay was immunoSEQ multiplex PCR, and TCRdb's table has in-frame clones only and misses some. The sample has approximately 50,000 clones; around 73% are singletons. V dropped 5 bases and J dropped 5; count of bases not matched to a gene: 10. The CDR3 sequence is 15 residues long. Germline CDR1 is MNHNS and CDR2 is SASEGT. The sequence was obtained from a human donor with classical Hodgkin lymphoma. The starting material was peripheral blood mononuclear cells (PBMCs), obtained before the second cycle of nivolumab. The V gene is TRBV6-1, the J gene TRBJ2-7, with 9 bases matching TRBD1. CDR3 loop: CASSPAGQGIHEQYF. As DNA, the CDR3 is TGTGCCAGCAGTCCAGCAGGACAGGGGATCCACGAGCAGTACTTC.